This T cell receptor (beta chain) was found in a study of blood T cell repertoires in COVID-19. Overall study: Whether acute or convalescent, the COVID-19 samples came from the United States, Italy and Spain. The cDNA or gDNA used as material had been derived from T cells, B-cell-depleted T cells, or PBMCs.

This clone was counted only a few times. V shed 0 bases and J 7 bases; nucleotides not matched to a gene: 6. The germline V gene encodes CDR1 SGHRS and CDR2 YFSETQ. The CDR3 spans 15 residues. In the study's own analysis: Nucleated cell number was recorded as an estimate derived from reference gene primer amplification. The assay was immunoSEQ multiplex PCR, and TCRdb's table has in-frame clones only and misses some. For V, J and clone size, that table is used; D and trimming come from the DNA. This table holds approximately 100,000 clones, roughly 86% found once. The receptor was derived from a man between 45 and 60 years old with acute or convalescent COVID-19. V and J are TRBV5-1 and TRBJ2-1; 8 bases map to TRBD2. Sequencing was performed on peripheral blood. The CDR3 loop reads CASSLGGSGMNEQFF. The CDR3 region has the DNA TGCGCCAGCAGCTTGGGTGGTAGCGGGATGAATGAGCAGTTCTTC. Filled out from reference TRBV5-1 and TRBJ2-1, the complete variable domain reads KAGVTQTPRYLIKTRGQQVTLSCSPISGHRSVSWYQQTPGQGLQFLFEYFSETQRNKGNFPGRFSGRQFSNSRSEMNVSTLELGDSALYLCASSLGGSGMNEQFFGPGTRLTVL.